One and the same sample provided the 6 T cell receptor beta chains below, sequenced in a study of blood T cells in healthy people across ages (dated by TCRdb to the mid-2010s). The method behind the library was 5' RACE. The listed sequencing device is Illumina HiSeq 2500. The second PCR ran for roughly 7 to 11 cycles and used a J-beta primer mix along with a sample-barcoded 5' primer. TCRdb's own reprocessing of the public reads used fastp at Q25 and MiXCR and kept productive beta chains. Each CDR3 protein gets just one entry, which takes the most common genes and DNA from the rows behind it. The sample includes about 1,800,000 distinct CDR3 sequences, with about 28% observed a single time. 6.5% to 8.5% of the sample rests with the top ten. The specimen sequenced was blood. The receptor set was obtained from a woman aged 30 to 39 in good health.

This clonotype showed up many times. The rearrangement uses TRBV4-1 and TRBJ1-6; perhaps TRBD1 as D (6 bases). The CDR3 length is 15 residues. Trimming pared 5 bases from V and 3 bases from J, leaving 11 bases between. CDR1 is MGHRA and CDR2 is YSYEKL in the germline V gene. In DNA form, the CDR3 reads TGCGCCAGCAGCAAGGCGACAGGCTATAATTCACCCCTCCACTTT. Translated, it gives CASSKATGYNSPLHF.

This clonotype was recorded a few times. V is TRBV6-6 and J is TRBJ1-6; possibly TRBD1 for D (6 bases). In germline, CDR1 is MNHNY, CDR2 SVGAGI (reference sequence). This CDR3 contains 15 residues. With 5 bases removed from V and 8 bases from J, the gap between germline ends came to 16 bases. CDR3 nucleotides: TGTGCCAGCAGTACAACAGGGATAGGGCATTCACCCCTCCACTTT. Its translation is CASSTTGIGHSPLHF.

This clonotype was detected many times. The chain has TRBV10-3 and TRBJ1-5; D possibly corresponds to TRBD1 (6 bases). Trimming pared 6 bases from V and 5 bases from J, leaving 11 bases between. This CDR3 has 13 residues. Per the germline V gene, CDR1 is ENHRY and CDR2 is SYGVKD. The DNA of the CDR3 is TGTGCCATCAGCTCACAGGGAGATCAGCCCCAGCATTTT. Translated: CAISSQGDQPQHF.

This clonotype was counted once. A much larger clone lies one base from this, so it may be a read error. The chain joins TRBV5-1 to TRBJ2-5, with TRBD2 matching over 8 bases. V lost 1 base to trimming and J lost 2 bases; unmatched junction nucleotides: 10. The CDR3 covers 17 residues. Germline CDR1 reads SGHRS; CDR2 reads YFSETQ. The CDR3: CASSLSGGPTPQETQYF. CDR3 coding DNA: TGCGCCAGCAGCTTGAGCGGGGGTCCAACCCCACAAGAGACCCAGTACTTC.

This clonotype has at least ten counts. The CDR3 DNA sequence: TGTGCCAGCGTCCGGGACAGCCAAGAGACCCAGTACTTC. Translation: CASVRDSQETQYF. The V and J genes are TRBV6-6 and TRBJ2-5; the match to TRBD1 covers 7 bases. The CDR3 has 13 amino acids. CDR1 MNHNY and CDR2 SVGAGI come from the germline V gene (reference sequence). The V segment lost 8 bases and the J segment 1 base; nucleotides outside the gene matches: 4.

This clonotype has only a few counts. The J gene is TRBJ2-7, the V gene TRBV5-4; possibly TRBD1 or TRBD2 for D (5 bases each). V was pared by 4 bases and J by 2 bases, with 13 bases between. The length of the CDR3 is 14 residues. From germline, CDR1 is SGHNT and CDR2 YYREEE (reference sequence). The CDR3 coding sequence is TGTGCCAGCAGCAACCGGGACGGCCCCTACGAGCAGTACTTC. Translated, it gives CASSNRDGPYEQYF.